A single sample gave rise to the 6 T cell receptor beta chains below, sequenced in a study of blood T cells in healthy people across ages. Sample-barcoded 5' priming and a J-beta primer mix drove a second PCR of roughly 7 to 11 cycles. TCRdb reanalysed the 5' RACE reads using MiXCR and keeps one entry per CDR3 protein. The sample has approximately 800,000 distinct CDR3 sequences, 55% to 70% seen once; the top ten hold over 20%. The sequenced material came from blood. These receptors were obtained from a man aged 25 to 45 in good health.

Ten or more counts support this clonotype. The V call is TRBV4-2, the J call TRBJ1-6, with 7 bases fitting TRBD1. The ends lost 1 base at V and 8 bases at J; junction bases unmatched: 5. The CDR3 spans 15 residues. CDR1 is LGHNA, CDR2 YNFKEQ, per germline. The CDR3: CASSQGARGDSPLHF. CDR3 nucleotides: TGTGCCAGCAGCCAAGGGGCCAGGGGGGATTCACCCCTCCACTTT.

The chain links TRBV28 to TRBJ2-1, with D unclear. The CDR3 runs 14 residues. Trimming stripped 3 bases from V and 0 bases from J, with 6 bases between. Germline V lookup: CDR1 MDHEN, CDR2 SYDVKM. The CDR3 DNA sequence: TGTGCCAGCAGTTTCGTTAGCTCCTACAATGAGCAGTTCTTC. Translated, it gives CASSFVSSYNEQFF.

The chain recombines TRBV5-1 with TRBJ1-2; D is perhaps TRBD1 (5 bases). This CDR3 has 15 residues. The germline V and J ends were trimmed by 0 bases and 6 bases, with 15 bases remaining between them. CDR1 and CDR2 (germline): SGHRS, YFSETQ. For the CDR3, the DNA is TGCGCCAGCAGCTTGGAGGGGACCCTATTGGATGGCTACACCTTC. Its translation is CASSLEGTLLDGYTF.

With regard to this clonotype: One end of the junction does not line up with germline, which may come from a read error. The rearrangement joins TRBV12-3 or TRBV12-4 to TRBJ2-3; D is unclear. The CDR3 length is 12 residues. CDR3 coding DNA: TGTGCCAGCAGATTAGGAGTTGATACGCAGTATTTT. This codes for CASRLGVDTQYF.

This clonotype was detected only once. The CDR3: CASSLALGGNTEAFF. The CDR3 bases are TGTGCCAGCAGCTTAGCGCTTGGAGGGAACACTGAAGCTTTCTTT. The V gene is TRBV7-2, the J gene TRBJ1-1; D ambiguous. CDR1 SGHTA and CDR2 FQGNSA come from the germline V gene. With 0 bases removed from V and 1 base from J, the gap between germline ends came to 9 bases. The CDR3 consists of 15 residues.

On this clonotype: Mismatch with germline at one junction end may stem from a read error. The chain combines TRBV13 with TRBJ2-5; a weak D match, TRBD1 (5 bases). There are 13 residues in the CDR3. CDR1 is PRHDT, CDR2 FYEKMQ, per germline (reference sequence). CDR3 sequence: CASSLSSQGTQYF. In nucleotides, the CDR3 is TGTGCTAGCAGCTTAAGCTCCCAGGGGACCCAGTACTTC. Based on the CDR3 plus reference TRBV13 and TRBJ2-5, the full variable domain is AAGVIQSPRHLIKEKRETATLKCYPIPRHDTVYWYQQGPGQDPQFLISFYEKMQSDKGSIPDRFSAQQFSDYHSELNMSSLELGDSALYFCASSLSSQGTQYFGPGTRLLVL.